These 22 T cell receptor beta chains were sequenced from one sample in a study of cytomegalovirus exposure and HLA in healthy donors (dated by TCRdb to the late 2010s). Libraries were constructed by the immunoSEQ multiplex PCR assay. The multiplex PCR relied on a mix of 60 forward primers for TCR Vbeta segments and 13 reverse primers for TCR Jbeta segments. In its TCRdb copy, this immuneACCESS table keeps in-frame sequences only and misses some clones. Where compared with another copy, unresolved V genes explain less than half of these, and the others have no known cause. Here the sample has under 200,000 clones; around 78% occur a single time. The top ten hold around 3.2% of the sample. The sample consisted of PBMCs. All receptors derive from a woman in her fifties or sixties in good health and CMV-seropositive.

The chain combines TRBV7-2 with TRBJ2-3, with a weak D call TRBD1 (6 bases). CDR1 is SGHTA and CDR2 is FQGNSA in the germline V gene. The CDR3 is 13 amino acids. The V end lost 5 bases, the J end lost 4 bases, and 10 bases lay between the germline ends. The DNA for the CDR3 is TGTGCCAGCAGCGAGCCAGGGGCAGATACGCAGTATTTT. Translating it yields CASSEPGADTQYF.

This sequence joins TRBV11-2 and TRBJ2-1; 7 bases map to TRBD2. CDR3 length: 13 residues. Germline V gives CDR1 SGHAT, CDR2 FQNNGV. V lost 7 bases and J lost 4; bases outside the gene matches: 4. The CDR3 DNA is TGTGCCAGCAAGAGCGGGGTATACAATGAGCAGTTCTTC. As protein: CASKSGVYNEQFF.

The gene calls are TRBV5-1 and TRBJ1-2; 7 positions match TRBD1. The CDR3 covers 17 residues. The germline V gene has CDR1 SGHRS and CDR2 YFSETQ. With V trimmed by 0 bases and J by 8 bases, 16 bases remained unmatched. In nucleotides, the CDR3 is TGCGCCAGCAGCTTGGTCGGACAGGCCCAAAACTCACGCGGCTACACCTTC. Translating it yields CASSLVGQAQNSRGYTF.

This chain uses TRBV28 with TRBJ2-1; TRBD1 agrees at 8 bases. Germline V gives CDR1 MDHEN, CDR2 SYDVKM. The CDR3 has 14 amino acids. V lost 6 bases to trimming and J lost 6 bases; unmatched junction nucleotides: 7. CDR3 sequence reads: CASRYPGQANEQFF. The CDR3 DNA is TGTGCCAGCAGATACCCGGGACAGGCCAATGAGCAGTTCTTC. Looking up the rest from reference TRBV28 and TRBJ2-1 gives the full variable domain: DVKVTQSSRYLVKRTGEKVFLECVQDMDHENMFWYRQDPGLGLRLIYFSYDVKMKEKGDIPEGYSVSREKKERFSLILESASTNQTSMYLCASRYPGQANEQFFGPGTRLTVL.

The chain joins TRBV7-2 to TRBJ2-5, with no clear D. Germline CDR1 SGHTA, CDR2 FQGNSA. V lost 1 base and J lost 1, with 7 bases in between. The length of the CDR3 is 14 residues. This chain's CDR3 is CASSLVSSQETQYF. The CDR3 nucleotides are TGTGCCAGCAGCTTAGTTTCCAGCCAAGAGACCCAGTACTTC.

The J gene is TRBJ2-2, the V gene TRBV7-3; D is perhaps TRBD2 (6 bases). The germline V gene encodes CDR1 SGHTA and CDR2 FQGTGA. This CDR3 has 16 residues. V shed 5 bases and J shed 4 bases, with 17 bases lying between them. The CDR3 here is CASSRRGGTLTGELFF. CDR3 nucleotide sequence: TGTGCCAGCAGCCGTCGAGGCGGGACCCTCACCGGGGAGCTGTTTTTT.

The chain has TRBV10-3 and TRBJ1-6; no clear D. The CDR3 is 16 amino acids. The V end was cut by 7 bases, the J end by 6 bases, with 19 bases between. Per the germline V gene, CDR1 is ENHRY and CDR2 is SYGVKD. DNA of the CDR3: TGTGCCATCAAGGAGATTGGCGGGTTAGCTAATTCACCCCTCCACTTT. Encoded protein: CAIKEIGGLANSPLHF.

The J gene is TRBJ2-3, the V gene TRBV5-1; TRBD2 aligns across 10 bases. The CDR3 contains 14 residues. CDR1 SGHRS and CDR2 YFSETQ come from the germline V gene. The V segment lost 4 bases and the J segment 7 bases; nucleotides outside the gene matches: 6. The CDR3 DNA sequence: TGCGCCAGCAGCGGAGGGACTAGCGAATATACGCAGTATTTT. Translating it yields CASSGGTSEYTQYF.

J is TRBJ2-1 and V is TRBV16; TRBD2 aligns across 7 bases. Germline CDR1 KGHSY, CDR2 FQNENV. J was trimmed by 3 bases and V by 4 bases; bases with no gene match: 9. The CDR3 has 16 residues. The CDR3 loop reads CASSPLGGGNYNEQFF. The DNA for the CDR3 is TGTGCCAGCAGCCCCCTGGGCGGGGGAAACTACAATGAGCAGTTCTTC.

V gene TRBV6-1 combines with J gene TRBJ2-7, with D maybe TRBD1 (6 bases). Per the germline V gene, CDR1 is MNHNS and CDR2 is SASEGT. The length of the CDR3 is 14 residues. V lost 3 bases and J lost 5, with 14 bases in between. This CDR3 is CASSDGGAVHEQYF. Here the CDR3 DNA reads TGTGCCAGCAGTGATGGGGGCGCGGTCCACGAGCAGTACTTC.

The CDR3 bases are TGTGCCAGCAGTTACGGCAGGGCCTCTGGAAACACCATATATTTT. Amino acids: CASSYGRASGNTIYF. V usage is TRBV6-5 and J usage is TRBJ1-3; a possible D gene is TRBD1 (5 bases). Germline lookup yields CDR1 MNHEY and CDR2 SVGAGI. V was pared by 2 bases and J by 0 bases, with 8 bases between. The length of the CDR3 is 15 residues.

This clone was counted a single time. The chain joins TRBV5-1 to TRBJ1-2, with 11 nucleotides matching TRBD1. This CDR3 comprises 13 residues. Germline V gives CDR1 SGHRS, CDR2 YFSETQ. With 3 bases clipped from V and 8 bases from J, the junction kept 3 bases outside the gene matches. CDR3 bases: TGCGCCAGCAGCTCGGGACAGGGGGAAGGCTACACCTTC. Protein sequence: CASSSGQGEGYTF.

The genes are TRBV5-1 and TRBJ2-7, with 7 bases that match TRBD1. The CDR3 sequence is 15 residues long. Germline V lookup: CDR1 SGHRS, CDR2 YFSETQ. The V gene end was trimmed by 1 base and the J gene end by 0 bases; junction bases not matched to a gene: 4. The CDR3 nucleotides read TGCGCCAGCAGCTTGACCGGGACAGCCTCCTACGAGCAGTACTTC. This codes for CASSLTGTASYEQYF.

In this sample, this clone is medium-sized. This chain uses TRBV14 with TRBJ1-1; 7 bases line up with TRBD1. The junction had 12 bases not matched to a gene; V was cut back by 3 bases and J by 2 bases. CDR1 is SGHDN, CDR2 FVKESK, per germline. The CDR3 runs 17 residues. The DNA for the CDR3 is TGTGCCAGCAGCCATAGATCCTGGACAGGCCCTAACACTGAAGCTTTCTTT. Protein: CASSHRSWTGPNTEAFF.

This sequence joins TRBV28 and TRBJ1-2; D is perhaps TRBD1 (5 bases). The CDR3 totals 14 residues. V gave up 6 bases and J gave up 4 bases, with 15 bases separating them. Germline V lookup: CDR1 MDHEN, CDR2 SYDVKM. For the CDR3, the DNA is TGTGCCAGCAGGAAGCCGGGGGGTGCCTATGGCTACACCTTC. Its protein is CASRKPGGAYGYTF.

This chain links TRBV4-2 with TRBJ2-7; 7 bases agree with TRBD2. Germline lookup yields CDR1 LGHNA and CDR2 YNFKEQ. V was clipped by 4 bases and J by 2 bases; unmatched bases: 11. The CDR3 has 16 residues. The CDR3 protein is CASSLRSGGLTYEQYF. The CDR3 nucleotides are TGTGCCAGCAGCCTTAGGTCGGGAGGACTAACCTACGAGCAGTACTTC.

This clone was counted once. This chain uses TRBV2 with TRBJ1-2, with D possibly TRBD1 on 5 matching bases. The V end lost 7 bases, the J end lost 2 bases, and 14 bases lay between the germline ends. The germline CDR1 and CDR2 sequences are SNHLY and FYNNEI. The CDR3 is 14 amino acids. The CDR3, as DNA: TGTGCCAGCATTATTGACAGAAGGAACTATGGCTACACCTTC. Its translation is CASIIDRRNYGYTF.

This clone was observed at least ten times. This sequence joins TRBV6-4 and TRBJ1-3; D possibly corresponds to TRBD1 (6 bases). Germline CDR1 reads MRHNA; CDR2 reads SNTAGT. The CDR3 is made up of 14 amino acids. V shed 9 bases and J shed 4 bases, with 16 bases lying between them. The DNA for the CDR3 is TGTGCCAGGGGGATGAGGCAGGGGGGAAACACCATATATTTT. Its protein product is CARGMRQGGNTIYF.

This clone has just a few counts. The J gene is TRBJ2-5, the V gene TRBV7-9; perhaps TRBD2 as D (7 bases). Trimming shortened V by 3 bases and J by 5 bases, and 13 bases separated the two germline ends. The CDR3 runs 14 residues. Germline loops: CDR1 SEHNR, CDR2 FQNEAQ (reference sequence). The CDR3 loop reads CASSLPGGSETQYF. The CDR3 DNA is TGTGCCAGCAGCTTGCCGGGGGGCTCCGAGACCCAGTACTTC. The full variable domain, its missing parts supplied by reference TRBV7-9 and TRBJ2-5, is DTGVSQNPRHKITKRGQNVTFRCDPISEHNRLYWYRQTLGQGPEFLTYFQNEAQLEKSRLLSDRFSAERPKGSFSTLEIQRTEQGDSAMYLCASSLPGGSETQYFGPGTRLLVL.

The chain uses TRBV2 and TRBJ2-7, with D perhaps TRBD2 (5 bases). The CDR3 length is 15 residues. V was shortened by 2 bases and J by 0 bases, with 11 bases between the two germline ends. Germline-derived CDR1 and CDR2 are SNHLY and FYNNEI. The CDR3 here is CASSEMPGGSYEQYF. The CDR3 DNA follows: TGTGCCAGCAGTGAAATGCCCGGAGGCTCCTACGAGCAGTACTTC.

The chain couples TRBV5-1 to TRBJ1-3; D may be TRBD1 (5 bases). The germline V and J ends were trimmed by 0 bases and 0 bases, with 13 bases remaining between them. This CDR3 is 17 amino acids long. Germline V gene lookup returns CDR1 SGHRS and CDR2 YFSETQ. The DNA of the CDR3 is TGCGCCAGCAGCTTGGGGGCCGGGGGGAGCTCTGGAAACACCATATATTTT. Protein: CASSLGAGGSSGNTIYF.

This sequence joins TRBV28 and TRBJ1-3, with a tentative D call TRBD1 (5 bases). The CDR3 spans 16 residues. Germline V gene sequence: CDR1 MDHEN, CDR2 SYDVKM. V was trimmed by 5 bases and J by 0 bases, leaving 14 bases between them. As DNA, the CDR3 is TGTGCCAGCAGTCCCCCCCCAGGGAACTCTGGAAACACCATATATTTT. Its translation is CASSPPPGNSGNTIYF. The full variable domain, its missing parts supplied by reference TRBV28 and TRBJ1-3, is DVKVTQSSRYLVKRTGEKVFLECVQDMDHENMFWYRQDPGLGLRLIYFSYDVKMKEKGDIPEGYSVSREKKERFSLILESASTNQTSMYLCASSPPPGNSGNTIYFGEGSWLTVV.